A single sample is the source of the 19 T cell receptor beta chains below, sequenced in a study of technical replicates of blood from a handful of donors. Clones were sequenced by immunoSEQ multiplex PCR, and TCRdb holds only the in-frame ones, with some missing. This sample yields about 76,000 clones, of which around 90% are seen a single time; 0.25% belongs to the top ten. Material for sequencing was T cells isolated from PBMCs. The receptors derive from a human donor in good health.

The chain joins TRBV18 to TRBJ1-2; possible D gene TRBD1, 5 bases. This CDR3 has 13 amino acids. Trimming removed 10 bases at V and 0 bases at J, with 12 bases between. Germline V lookup: CDR1 KGHSH, CDR2 LQKENI. In DNA form, the CDR3 reads TGTGCCACCAGACAGTTAGCTAACTATGGCTACACCTTC. The encoded protein is CATRQLANYGYTF.

This rearrangement joins TRBV7-8 to TRBJ1-2; D unclear. Deletions cut 1 base from V and 4 bases from J, with 10 bases between. The germline gives CDR1 SGHVS, CDR2 FQNEAQ. The CDR3 is 14 amino acids. CDR3 sequence: CASSLEPRSYGYTF. The CDR3 bases are TGTGCCAGCAGCTTAGAGCCCAGGTCCTATGGCTACACCTTC.

CDR3 residues: CSVNRGSTGELFF. The CDR3 DNA sequence: TGCAGCGTAAACAGGGGTAGCACCGGGGAGCTGTTTTTT. V is TRBV29-1 and J is TRBJ2-2; 7 bases match TRBD1. V gave up 6 bases and J gave up 4 bases; unmatched junction bases: 5. CDR1 is SQVTM and CDR2 is ANQGSEA in the germline V gene. The CDR3 extends over 13 amino acids.

This chain uses TRBV14 with TRBJ2-1, with D possibly TRBD2 on 6 matching bases. Germline V gene sequence: CDR1 SGHDN, CDR2 FVKESK. Trimming shortened V by 4 bases and J by 2 bases, and 12 bases separated the two germline ends. The CDR3 runs 15 residues. Here the CDR3 reads CASSPPAGPYNEQFF. Written as DNA, the CDR3 is TGTGCCAGCAGCCCGCCAGCGGGCCCCTACAATGAGCAGTTCTTC.

The V and J genes are TRBV6-5 and TRBJ2-7; 7 positions match TRBD1. With V trimmed by 7 bases and J by 4 bases, 7 bases remained unmatched. Germline V gives CDR1 MNHEY, CDR2 SVGAGI. CDR3 length: 13 amino acids. The CDR3 DNA sequence: TGTGCCAGCACCAGAGGACAGGTGTACGAGCAGTACTTC. Its translation: CASTRGQVYEQYF.

This chain links TRBV5-4 with TRBJ2-1; 13 bases fit TRBD2. V trimming: 4 bases; J trimming: 5 bases; junction bases outside the gene matches: 6. The CDR3 consists of 16 residues. Germline-derived CDR1 and CDR2 are SGHNT and YYREEE (reference sequence). This CDR3 reads CASSQILAGGHNEQFF. In DNA, the CDR3 is TGTGCCAGCAGCCAAATACTAGCGGGAGGGCACAATGAGCAGTTCTTC. Drawing the rest from reference TRBV5-4 and TRBJ2-1, the complete variable domain is ETGVTQSPTHLIKTRGQQVTLRCSSQSGHNTVSWYQQALGQGPQFIFQYYREEENGRGNFPPRFSGLQFPNYSSELNVNALELDDSALYLCASSQILAGGHNEQFFGPGTRLTVL.

V usage is TRBV5-8 and J usage is TRBJ2-5, with D perhaps TRBD1 (6 bases). Between the trimmed V and J ends, which lost 6 bases and 6 bases, there was a span of 15 bases. The CDR3 contains 13 residues. CDR1 and CDR2 from the germline V gene are SGHTS and YDEGEE. DNA of the CDR3: TGTGCCAGCACCGACACAGGGATAAAGACCCAGTACTTC. It specifies CASTDTGIKTQYF.

The chain is built from TRBV7-2 and TRBJ2-3; 11 bases are a match to TRBD2. V lost 5 bases and J lost 4; bases outside the gene matches: 8. Germline V gives CDR1 SGHTA, CDR2 FQGNSA. The CDR3 consists of 16 residues. The CDR3 is CASSIHSGGASDTQYF. The CDR3 DNA reads as TGTGCCAGCAGCATTCATAGCGGGGGGGCGTCAGATACGCAGTATTTT.

This clone appeared a single time. This chain links TRBV11-2 with TRBJ2-1; TRBD2 matches 12 bases. Germline CDR1 and CDR2: SGHAT and FQNNGV. The CDR3 totals 18 residues. After removal of 2 bases from V and 0 bases from J, the junction contained 5 bases not matched to a gene. As DNA, the CDR3 is TGTGCCAGCAGCTTACTAGCGGGGGGGGATCCCTCCTACAATGAGCAGTTCTTC. As protein: CASSLLAGGDPSYNEQFF.

This chain joins TRBV2 and TRBJ2-1, with D perhaps TRBD2 (5 bases). Germline CDR1 and CDR2: SNHLY and FYNNEI. The germline V and J ends were trimmed by 4 bases and 8 bases, with 18 bases remaining between them. The CDR3 has 15 amino acids. The CDR3 DNA follows: TGTGCCAGCAGTGTCGAGGAGGAACTCTGGCATGAGCAGTTCTTC. The encoded protein is CASSVEEELWHEQFF.

The V call is TRBV28, the J call TRBJ2-5; 7 bases line up with TRBD1. Trimming at V came to 2 bases and at J to 3 bases, leaving 15 bases not matched to a gene. The CDR3 loop spans 18 amino acids. CDR1 is MDHEN, CDR2 SYDVKM, per germline. CDR3 DNA sequence: TGTGCCAGCAGTTTAAGGGGGCGGGTGATTACCGACAAAGAGACCCAGTACTTC. This encodes CASSLRGRVITDKETQYF. The whole variable domain, filled in from reference TRBV28 and TRBJ2-5, reads DVKVTQSSRYLVKRTGEKVFLECVQDMDHENMFWYRQDPGLGLRLIYFSYDVKMKEKGDIPEGYSVSREKKERFSLILESASTNQTSMYLCASSLRGRVITDKETQYFGPGTRLLVL.

This clone was recorded only once. This sequence joins TRBV30 and TRBJ1-1; D uncertain. The CDR3 totals 14 residues. Germline V CDR1 and CDR2: GTSNPN, SVGIG (reference sequence). V lost 3 bases to trimming and J lost 4 bases, with 15 bases between them. This CDR3 is CAWRSRQRGTEAFF. The CDR3 DNA reads as TGTGCCTGGAGATCGAGGCAGCGGGGCACTGAAGCTTTCTTT.

This sequence joins TRBV7-9 and TRBJ1-2; TRBD1 agrees at 9 bases. Germline values: CDR1 SEHNR, CDR2 FQNEAQ (reference sequence). J was trimmed by 5 bases and V by 7 bases; bases with no gene match: 11. There are 15 residues in the CDR3. The CDR3: CASTRTGGESYGYTF. For the CDR3, the DNA is TGTGCCAGCACCCGAACAGGGGGCGAATCGTATGGCTACACCTTC.

The chain employs TRBV9 and TRBJ1-2; 9 bases are shared with TRBD1. The trim removed 6 bases at V and 4 bases at J, leaving 1 base unmatched. Germline V gene lookup returns CDR1 SGDLS and CDR2 YYNGEE. This CDR3 contains 12 residues. The CDR3 nucleotides read TGTGCCAGCAAGGACAGGGGCTATGGCTACACCTTC. It specifies CASKDRGYGYTF.

The chain links TRBV9 to TRBJ2-7; the match to TRBD1 covers 9 bases. Losses at the gene ends were 4 bases for V and 3 bases for J; bases not matched to a gene: 5. CDR3 length equals 14 residues. CDR1 and CDR2 (germline): SGDLS, YYNGEE. The CDR3 protein is CASSPLTGGYEQYF. The CDR3 region has the DNA TGTGCCAGCAGCCCCCTGACAGGGGGCTACGAGCAGTACTTC. The whole variable domain, remainder taken from reference TRBV9 and TRBJ2-7, is DSGVTQTPKHLITATGQRVTLRCSPRSGDLSVYWYQQSLDQGLQFLIQYYNGEERAKGNILERFSAQQFPDLHSELNLSSLELGDSALYFCASSPLTGGYEQYFGPGTRLTVT.

CDR3 sequence (DNA): TGTGCCAGCAGCTCAGGACTAGCGGGAGCCACCGGGGAGCTGTTTTTT. This translates into CASSSGLAGATGELFF. This rearrangement joins TRBV5-4 to TRBJ2-2, with 13 bases lining up with TRBD2. V lost 3 bases and J lost 4; bases outside the gene matches: 3. Germline V CDR1 and CDR2: SGHNT, YYREEE (reference sequence). The CDR3 spans 16 residues.

This chain connects TRBV20-1 to TRBJ2-2, with D perhaps TRBD2 (5 bases). The V end was cut by 5 bases, the J end by 5 bases, with 6 bases between. This CDR3 is 11 amino acids long. Looked up from germline, CDR1 is DFQATT and CDR2 is SNEGSKA (reference sequence). Here the CDR3 DNA reads TGCAGTGCTGGGGAGACCGGGGAGCTGTTTTTT. The encoded protein is CSAGETGELFF.

This chain uses TRBV7-6 with TRBJ2-2; no firm D call. From germline, CDR1 is SGHVS and CDR2 FNYEAQ. The V and J ends lost 1 base and 5 bases respectively, with 8 bases between them. This CDR3 has 14 residues. The CDR3 DNA sequence: TGTGCCAGCAGCTTAGACAGCATAACCGGGGAGCTGTTTTTT. Translation gives CASSLDSITGELFF.

This chain joins TRBV2 and TRBJ1-2; tentative D call: TRBD1 (6 bases). Trimming shortened V by 11 bases and J by 4 bases, and 23 bases separated the two germline ends. This CDR3 contains 15 residues. Germline values: CDR1 SNHLY, CDR2 FYNNEI. The CDR3 spells CAPGGALGASYGYTF. CDR3 coding DNA: TGTGCCCCCGGGGGGGCCCTCGGCGCTTCCTATGGCTACACCTTC.